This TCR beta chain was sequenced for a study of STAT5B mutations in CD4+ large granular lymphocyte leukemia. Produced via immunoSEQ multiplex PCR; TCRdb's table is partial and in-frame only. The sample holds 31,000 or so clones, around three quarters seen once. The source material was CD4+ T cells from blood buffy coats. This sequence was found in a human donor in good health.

The CDR3 DNA is TGCAGCGTTGACAGGGCGACGGATGGCGAGCAGTACTTC. Amino acids: CSVDRATDGEQYF. The V call is TRBV29-1, the J call TRBJ2-7; possible D gene TRBD1, 5 bases. V was shortened by 3 bases and J by 6 bases, with 15 bases between the two germline ends. This CDR3 comprises 13 residues. Germline CDR1 SQVTM, CDR2 ANQGSEA.